This entry concerns a single T cell receptor beta chain. Germline values: CDR1 SGHNT, CDR2 YYREEE (reference sequence). V was pared by 7 bases and J by 0 bases, with 22 bases between. The CDR3 is made up of 17 amino acids. This specimen comes from a study of shared clonotypes between healthy human individuals. Measured with immunoSEQ multiplex PCR; TCRdb has only the in-frame clones, and not every one. The sample records roughly 2.2 million clones, 92% being singletons. This clonotype was obtained from a man between 18 and 35 years old in good health. Some clones in this sample may be carry-over from other donors' samples. What was sequenced was naive CD4+ T cells from PBMCs. Subset specified: CD45RA+ positively selected. V usage is TRBV5-4 and J usage is TRBJ1-1, with D tentatively TRBD1 (6 bases). The CDR3 sequence is CASRPETGEIMNTEAFF. CDR3 DNA: TGTGCCAGCCGACCCGAGACAGGTGAAATAATGAACACTGAAGCTTTCTTT.